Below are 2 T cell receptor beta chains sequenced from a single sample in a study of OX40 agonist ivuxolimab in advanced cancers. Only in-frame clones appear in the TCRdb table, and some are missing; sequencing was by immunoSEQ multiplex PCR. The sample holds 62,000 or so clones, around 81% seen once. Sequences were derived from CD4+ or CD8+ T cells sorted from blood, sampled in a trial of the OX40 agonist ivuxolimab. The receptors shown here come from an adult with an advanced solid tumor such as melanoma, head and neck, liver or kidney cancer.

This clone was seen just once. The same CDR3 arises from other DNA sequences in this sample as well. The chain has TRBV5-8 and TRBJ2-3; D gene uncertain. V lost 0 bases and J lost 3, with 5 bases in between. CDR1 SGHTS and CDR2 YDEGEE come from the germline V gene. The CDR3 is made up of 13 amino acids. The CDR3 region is CASSLGRTDTQYF. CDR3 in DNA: TGTGCCAGCAGCTTGGGGAGAACAGATACGCAGTATTTT.

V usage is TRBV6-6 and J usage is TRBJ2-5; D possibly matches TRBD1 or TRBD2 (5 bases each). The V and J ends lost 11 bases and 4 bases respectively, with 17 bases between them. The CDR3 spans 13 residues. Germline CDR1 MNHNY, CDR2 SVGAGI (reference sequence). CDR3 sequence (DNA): TGTGCCGCCCGGGACCTAAAGGGAGAGACCCAGTACTTC. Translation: CAARDLKGETQYF.